This T cell receptor (beta chain) was captured by sequencing in a study of early T cells in non-severe SARS-CoV-2 infection. Worth noting for this clonotype: The antigen is undetermined.

MiXCR, applied by TCRdb to the 5' RACE reads, yields one record per CDR3 protein. The sample yields 50,000 or so distinct CDR3 sequences, roughly 13% seen once. Germline V gives CDR1 LGHNT, CDR2 FRNRAP. The germline V and J ends were trimmed by 0 bases and 0 bases, with 6 bases remaining between them. There are 15 residues in the CDR3. Regarding the study as a whole: Lookups in VDJdb leaned toward anti-spike CD8 responses and missed private and CD4 specificities.

This clonotype originated in an adult who was a healthcare worker with PCR-confirmed SARS-CoV-2 infection or an uninfected control (not recorded which). The specimen was whole blood. The chain combines TRBV12-5 with TRBJ1-3; D remains unclear. CDR3 amino acids: CASGLVLNSGNTIYF. CDR3 nucleotide sequence: TGTGCTAGTGGTTTGGTTTTAAACTCTGGAAACACCATATATTTT. The full variable domain, its missing parts supplied by reference TRBV12-5 and TRBJ1-3, is DARVTQTPRHKVTEMGQEVTMRCQPILGHNTVFWYRQTMMQGLELLAYFRNRAPLDDSGMPKDRFSAEMPDATLATLKIQPSEPRDSAVYFCASGLVLNSGNTIYFGEGSWLTVV.